The 17 T cell receptor beta chains presented below share a single source sample, sequenced in a study of blood T cell repertoires in COVID-19. The data were produced by immunoSEQ multiplex PCR, yet TCRdb's version contains in-frame clones alone and is incomplete. The sample lists 170,000 or so clones; approximately 83% were seen once. The material sequenced was peripheral blood. The receptors originated from a human donor in a cohort sampled during active COVID-19.

J is TRBJ2-1 and V is TRBV7-9, with a possible D match to TRBD1 (7 bases). The CDR3 extends over 13 amino acids. CDR1 and CDR2 (germline): SEHNR, FQNEAQ (reference sequence). Trimming pared 6 bases from V and 9 bases from J, leaving 15 bases between. The CDR3 nucleotides are TGTGCCAGCAGTAGTTTCCAGGGGGGTGAGCAGTTCTTC. It specifies CASSSFQGGEQFF.

This chain joins TRBV27 and TRBJ1-1; 7 nucleotides match TRBD1. Germline lookup yields CDR1 MNHEY and CDR2 SMNVEV (reference sequence). The CDR3 is made up of 13 amino acids. The J segment lost 7 bases and the V segment lost 0 bases, leaving 2 bases of the junction unmatched. DNA of the CDR3: TGTGCCAGCAGTTTATCGACAGGGATTGAAGCTTTCTTT. Translated: CASSLSTGIEAFF.

The V call is TRBV4-3, the J call TRBJ2-7; TRBD2 matches at 8 bases. This CDR3 is 18 amino acids long. The V gene's germline CDR1 is LGHNA and CDR2 YSLEER. The junction had 12 bases not matched to a gene; V was cut back by 1 base and J by 1 base. This chain's CDR3 is CASSQALLGSGRSYEQYF. The CDR3 DNA sequence: TGCGCCAGCAGCCAAGCCCTTCTTGGGAGCGGGAGATCCTACGAGCAGTACTTC.

The chain is built from TRBV27 and TRBJ2-7; 8 nucleotides line up with TRBD2. V lost 6 bases to trimming and J lost 3 bases; unmatched junction nucleotides: 4. The CDR3 is 13 amino acids. Germline CDR1 MNHEY, CDR2 SMNVEV (reference sequence). CDR3 residues: CASSRRGGYEQYF. The DNA for the CDR3 is TGTGCCAGCAGCCGACGGGGGGGCTACGAGCAGTACTTC.

In its sample, this clone was seen once. The CDR3 nucleotides read TGTGCCAGCAGCTCCCTATGGGGCAAAAGCTCCTATAATTCACCCCTCCACTTT. It codes for CASSSLWGKSSYNSPLHF. The rearrangement uses TRBV7-2 and TRBJ1-6, with D possibly TRBD1 on 5 matching bases. The germline V gene has CDR1 SGHTA and CDR2 FQGNSA. The CDR3 spans 18 residues. V lost 4 bases to trimming and J lost 0 bases, with 16 bases between them.

This clone occurred a few times. The chain links TRBV7-3 to TRBJ2-1, with 13 positions matching TRBD2. Per the germline V gene, CDR1 is SGHTA and CDR2 is FQGTGA. Trimming at V came to 4 bases and at J to 7 bases, leaving 7 bases not matched to a gene. This CDR3 has 16 amino acids. This chain's CDR3 is CASSSGTSGEGNEQFF. Here the CDR3 DNA reads TGTGCCAGCAGCTCGGGGACTAGCGGGGAGGGGAATGAGCAGTTCTTC.

The chain couples TRBV19 to TRBJ1-4, with 9 bases that match TRBD1. The trim removed 5 bases at V and 0 bases at J, leaving 4 bases unmatched. Germline V gives CDR1 LNHDA, CDR2 SQIVND (reference sequence). The CDR3 covers 16 residues. The CDR3 DNA reads TGTGCCAGTAGTCCAGGACAGGGGCCAACTAATGAAAAACTGTTTTTT. It is translated as CASSPGQGPTNEKLFF.

V usage is TRBV7-8 and J usage is TRBJ2-7; D is possibly TRBD2 (6 bases). Germline V lookup: CDR1 SGHVS, CDR2 FQNEAQ. CDR3 size: 13 residues. Trimming took off 4 bases at V and 5 bases at J, with 12 bases between the two ends. The CDR3 DNA sequence: TGTGCCAGCAGCTCCGGGAGCCCGAACGAGCAGTACTTC. As protein: CASSSGSPNEQYF.

This clone was recorded a few times. Here the CDR3 reads CASSDQGNTGELFF. Written as DNA, the CDR3 is TGCGCCAGCAGTGACCAGGGGAACACCGGGGAGCTGTTTTTT. This chain connects TRBV10-1 to TRBJ2-2, with D possibly being TRBD1 (5 bases). V was trimmed by 3 bases and J by 1 base, leaving 6 bases between them. Germline V lookup: CDR1 WNHNN, CDR2 SYGVQD (reference sequence). The CDR3 runs to 14 residues.

V is TRBV12-2 and J is TRBJ2-3; the tabulated D call, TRBD2, remains unverified against the DNA. TRBV12-2 is a pseudogene segment. This CDR3 is built from 23 residues. The CDR3, as DNA: TGTGCAAGTCGCTTAGTAGTGAATTTTTCAATACCACTGAGTAGCGGGAATACGGATACGCAGTATTTT. As protein: CASRLVVNFSIPLSSGNTDTQYF.

J is TRBJ2-2 and V is TRBV7-2; D possibly corresponds to TRBD1 (6 bases). Trimming pared 4 bases from V and 1 base from J, leaving 7 bases between. Germline V gene lookup returns CDR1 SGHTA and CDR2 FQGNSA. This CDR3 is 14 amino acids long. CDR3 in DNA: TGTGCCAGCAGCTCGGGACAGAACACCGGGGAGCTGTTTTTT. This codes for CASSSGQNTGELFF.

The chain links TRBV19 to TRBJ1-1; no firm D call. CDR3 length equals 13 residues. Germline V gives CDR1 LNHDA, CDR2 SQIVND (reference sequence). V lost 4 bases, J lost 0 bases, and 6 bases lay in between. The CDR3 reads CASSNQMNTEAFF. Here the CDR3 DNA reads TGTGCCAGTAGTAATCAGATGAACACTGAAGCTTTCTTT.

Concerning this clone: The identical CDR3 is also encoded by other nucleotide sequences in the sample. The chain joins TRBV5-1 to TRBJ1-1; D possibly corresponds to TRBD1 (6 bases). Trimming shortened V by 3 bases and J by 1 base, and 10 bases separated the two germline ends. This CDR3 spans 14 amino acids. The V gene's germline CDR1 is SGHRS and CDR2 YFSETQ. The CDR3 loop reads CASSSGQPNTEAFF. In DNA, the CDR3 is TGCGCCAGCAGCTCAGGACAGCCGAACACTGAAGCTTTCTTT.

About this clone: A junction end diverges from the germline sequence, so it may reflect a read error. CDR3 sequence: CASSTGTGNYNEQFF. The CDR3 region has the DNA TGTGCTAGCAGCACCGGGACAGGGAACTACAATGAGCAGTTCTTC. The gene calls are TRBV7-7 and TRBJ2-1; 9 positions agree with TRBD1. This CDR3 region has 15 residues. The germline gives CDR1 SSHAT, CDR2 FNYEAQ (reference sequence).

The chain links TRBV21-1 to TRBJ2-4; the DNA was not compared with TRBD1, the D call given in the table. TRBV21-1 corresponds to a pseudogene. The length of the CDR3 is 23 residues. CDR3 in DNA: TGTGCCAGCAGCAAGGTGGTGACGTCCGTAGACAGACCCCCAACCCTAGCCAAAAACATTCAGTACTTC. This translates into CASSKVVTSVDRPPTLAKNIQYF.

The chain combines TRBV3-1 (or the pseudogene TRBV3-2) with TRBJ2-7; TRBD2 agrees at 13 bases. CDR1 and CDR2 (germline): LGHDT, YNNKEL (reference sequence). Unmatched junction bases numbered 4, after V lost 4 bases and J lost 4 bases. The CDR3 runs to 15 residues. The CDR3, as DNA: TGTGCCAGCAGCCTGGGGACTAGCGGGGTGTACGAGCAGTACTTC. Amino acid sequence: CASSLGTSGVYEQYF.

This clone has more than one count but fewer than ten. The chain carries TRBV4-1 and TRBJ2-7; maybe TRBD1 (5 bases). The V gene lost 0 bases and the J gene lost 5 bases, with 14 bases spanning the gap. The CDR3 consists of 15 residues. Germline assignment: CDR1 MGHRA and CDR2 YSYEKL. The CDR3 DNA sequence: TGCGCCAGCAGCCAAGAGCCCCAGGGATGGGACGAGCAGTACTTC. Residues: CASSQEPQGWDEQYF.